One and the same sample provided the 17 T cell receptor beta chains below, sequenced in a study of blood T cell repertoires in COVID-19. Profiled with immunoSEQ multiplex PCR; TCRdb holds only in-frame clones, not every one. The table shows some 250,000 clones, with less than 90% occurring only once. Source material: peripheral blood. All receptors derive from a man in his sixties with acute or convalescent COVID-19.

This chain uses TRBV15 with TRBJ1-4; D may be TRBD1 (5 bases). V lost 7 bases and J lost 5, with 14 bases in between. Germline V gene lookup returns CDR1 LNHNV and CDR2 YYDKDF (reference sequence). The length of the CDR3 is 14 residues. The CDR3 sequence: CATMDLGQNEKLFF. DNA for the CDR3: TGTGCCACCATGGATTTGGGGCAGAATGAAAAACTGTTTTTT.

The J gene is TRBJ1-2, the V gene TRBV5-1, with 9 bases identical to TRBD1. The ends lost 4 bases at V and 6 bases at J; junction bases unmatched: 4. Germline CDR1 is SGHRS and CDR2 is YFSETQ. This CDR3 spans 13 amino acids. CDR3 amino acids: CASSGGTGNGYTF. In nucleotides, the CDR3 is TGCGCCAGCAGCGGCGGGACAGGGAATGGCTACACCTTC.

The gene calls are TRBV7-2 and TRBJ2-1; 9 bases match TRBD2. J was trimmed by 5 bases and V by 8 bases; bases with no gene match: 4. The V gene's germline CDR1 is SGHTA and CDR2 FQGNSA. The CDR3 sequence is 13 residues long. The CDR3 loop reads CASGSSGDNEQFF. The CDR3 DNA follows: TGTGCCAGCGGGTCTAGCGGGGACAATGAGCAGTTCTTC.

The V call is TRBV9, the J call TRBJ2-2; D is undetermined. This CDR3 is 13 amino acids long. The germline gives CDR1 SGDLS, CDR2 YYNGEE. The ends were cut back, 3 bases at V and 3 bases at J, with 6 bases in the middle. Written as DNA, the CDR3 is TGTGCCAGCAGCGGCGGTTACACCGGGGAGCTGTTTTTT. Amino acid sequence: CASSGGYTGELFF.

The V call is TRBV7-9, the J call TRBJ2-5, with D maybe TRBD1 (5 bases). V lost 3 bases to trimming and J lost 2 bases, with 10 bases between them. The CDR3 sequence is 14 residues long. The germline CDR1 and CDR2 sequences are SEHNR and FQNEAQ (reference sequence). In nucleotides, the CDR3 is TGTGCCAGCAGCTTCAGACAGCAGCAAGAGACCCAGTACTTC. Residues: CASSFRQQQETQYF.

This CDR3 is CAIKAGTYINEQFF. The CDR3, as DNA: TGTGCCATCAAGGCGGGGACTTATATAAATGAGCAGTTCTTC. The rearrangement links TRBV10-3 to TRBJ2-1; tentatively, D is TRBD2 (6 bases). Trimming removed 7 bases from V and 7 bases from J, with 17 bases in between. The CDR3 loop spans 14 amino acids. Germline CDR1 is ENHRY and CDR2 is SYGVKD.

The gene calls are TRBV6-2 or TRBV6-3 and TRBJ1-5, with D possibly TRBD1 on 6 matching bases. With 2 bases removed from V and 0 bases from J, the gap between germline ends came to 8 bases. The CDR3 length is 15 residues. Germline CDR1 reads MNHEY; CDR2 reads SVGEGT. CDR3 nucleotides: TGTGCCAGCAGTTACGGGGGGGCTAGCAATCAGCCCCAGCATTTT. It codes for CASSYGGASNQPQHF.

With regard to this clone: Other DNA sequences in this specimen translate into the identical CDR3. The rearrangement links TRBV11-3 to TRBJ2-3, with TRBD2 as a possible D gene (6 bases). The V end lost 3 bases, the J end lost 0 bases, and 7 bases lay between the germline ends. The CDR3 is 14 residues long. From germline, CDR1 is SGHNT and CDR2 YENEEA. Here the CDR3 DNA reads TGTGCCAGCAGCTTTAGCGGTAGCACAGATACGCAGTATTTT. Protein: CASSFSGSTDTQYF.

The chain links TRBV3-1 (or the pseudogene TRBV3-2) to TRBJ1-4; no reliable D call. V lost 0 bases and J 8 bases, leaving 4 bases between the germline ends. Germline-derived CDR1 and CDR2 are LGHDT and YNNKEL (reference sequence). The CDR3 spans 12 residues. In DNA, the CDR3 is TGTGCCAGCAGCCAAGATCTGGAAAAACTGTTTTTT. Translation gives CASSQDLEKLFF.

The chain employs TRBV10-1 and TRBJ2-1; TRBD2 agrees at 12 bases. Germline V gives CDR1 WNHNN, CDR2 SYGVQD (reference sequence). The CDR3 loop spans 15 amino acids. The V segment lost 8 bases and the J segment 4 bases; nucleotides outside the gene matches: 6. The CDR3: CASGPGLAGYNEQFF. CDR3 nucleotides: TGCGCCAGCGGCCCCGGACTAGCGGGGTACAATGAGCAGTTCTTC.

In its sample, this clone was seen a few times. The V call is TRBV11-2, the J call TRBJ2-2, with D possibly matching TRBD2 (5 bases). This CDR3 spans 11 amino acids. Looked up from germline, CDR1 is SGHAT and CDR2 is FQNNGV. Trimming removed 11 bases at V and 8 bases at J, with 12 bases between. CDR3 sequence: CAGILGGELFF. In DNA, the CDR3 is TGTGCCGGGATACTAGGGGGGGAGCTGTTTTTT.

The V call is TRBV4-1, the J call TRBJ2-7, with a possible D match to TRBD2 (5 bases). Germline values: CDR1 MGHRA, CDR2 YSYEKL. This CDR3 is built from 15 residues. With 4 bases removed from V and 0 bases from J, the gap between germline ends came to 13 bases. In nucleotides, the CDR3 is TGCGCCAGCAGCCCCCTTTGGAGGAGCTCCTACGAGCAGTACTTC. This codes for CASSPLWRSSYEQYF.

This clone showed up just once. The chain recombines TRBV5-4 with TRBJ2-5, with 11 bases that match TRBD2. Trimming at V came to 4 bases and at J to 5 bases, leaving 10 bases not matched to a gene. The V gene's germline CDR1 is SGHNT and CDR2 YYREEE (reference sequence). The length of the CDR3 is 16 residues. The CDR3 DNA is TGTGCCAGCAGCCTACGCATAGCGGGGGGGCTGGAGACCCAGTACTTC. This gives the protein CASSLRIAGGLETQYF.

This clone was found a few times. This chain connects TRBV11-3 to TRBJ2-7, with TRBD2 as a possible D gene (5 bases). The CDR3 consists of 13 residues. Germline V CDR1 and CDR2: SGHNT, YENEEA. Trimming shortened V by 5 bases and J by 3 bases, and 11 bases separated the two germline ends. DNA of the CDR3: TGTGCCAGCAGCCCGGGGTCCGGCTACGAGCAGTACTTC. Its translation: CASSPGSGYEQYF.

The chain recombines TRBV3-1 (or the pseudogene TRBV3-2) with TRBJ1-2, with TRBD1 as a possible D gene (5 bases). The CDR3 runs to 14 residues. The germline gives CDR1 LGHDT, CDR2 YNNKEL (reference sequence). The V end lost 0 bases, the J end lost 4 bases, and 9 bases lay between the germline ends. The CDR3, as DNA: TGTGCCAGCAGCCAAGAGGGGCAGACCTATGGCTACACCTTC. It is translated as CASSQEGQTYGYTF.

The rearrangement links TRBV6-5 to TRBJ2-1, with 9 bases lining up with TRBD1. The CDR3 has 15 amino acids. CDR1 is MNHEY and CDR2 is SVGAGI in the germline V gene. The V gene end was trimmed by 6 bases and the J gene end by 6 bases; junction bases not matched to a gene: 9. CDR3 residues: CASSPGTGNFNEQFF. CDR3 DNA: TGTGCCAGCAGCCCCGGGACAGGGAATTTCAATGAGCAGTTCTTC.

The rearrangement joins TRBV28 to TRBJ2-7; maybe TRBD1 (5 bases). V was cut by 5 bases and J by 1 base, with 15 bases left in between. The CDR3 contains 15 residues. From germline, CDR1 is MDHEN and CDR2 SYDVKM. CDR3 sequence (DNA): TGTGCCAGCAGTGGGGCAACCATTCTTTCCTACGAGCAGTACTTC. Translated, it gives CASSGATILSYEQYF.